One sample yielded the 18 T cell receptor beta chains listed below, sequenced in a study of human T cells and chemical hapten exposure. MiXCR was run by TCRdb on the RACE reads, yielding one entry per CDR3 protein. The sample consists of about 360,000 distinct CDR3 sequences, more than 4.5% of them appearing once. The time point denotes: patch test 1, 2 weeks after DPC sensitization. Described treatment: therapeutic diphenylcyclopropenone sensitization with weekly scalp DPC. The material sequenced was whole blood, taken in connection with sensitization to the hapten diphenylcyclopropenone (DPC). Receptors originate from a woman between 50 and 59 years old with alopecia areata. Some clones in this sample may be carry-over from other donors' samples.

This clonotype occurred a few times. As DNA, the CDR3 is TGCAGTGCGCCTGGACAGGGGGCAAGGACCGGGGAGCTGTTTTTT. Amino acid sequence: CSAPGQGARTGELFF. The chain joins TRBV20-1 to TRBJ2-2; 11 bases match TRBD1. This CDR3 is 15 amino acids long. The junction had 8 bases not matched to a gene; V was cut back by 6 bases and J by 5 bases. Looked up from germline, CDR1 is DFQATT and CDR2 is SNEGSKA (reference sequence).

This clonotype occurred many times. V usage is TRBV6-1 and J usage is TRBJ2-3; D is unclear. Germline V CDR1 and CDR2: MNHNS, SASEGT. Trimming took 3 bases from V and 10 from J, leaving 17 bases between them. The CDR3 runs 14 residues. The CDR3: CASSDTLDISPQYF. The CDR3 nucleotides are TGTGCCAGCAGTGATACTTTAGACATATCTCCGCAGTATTTT.

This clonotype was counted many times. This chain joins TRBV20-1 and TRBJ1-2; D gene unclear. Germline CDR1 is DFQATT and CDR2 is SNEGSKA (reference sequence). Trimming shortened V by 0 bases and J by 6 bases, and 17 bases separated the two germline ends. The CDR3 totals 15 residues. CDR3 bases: TGCAGTGCTAGAGATTATTGGGGTGCTGGCGATGGCTACACCTTC. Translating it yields CSARDYWGAGDGYTF.

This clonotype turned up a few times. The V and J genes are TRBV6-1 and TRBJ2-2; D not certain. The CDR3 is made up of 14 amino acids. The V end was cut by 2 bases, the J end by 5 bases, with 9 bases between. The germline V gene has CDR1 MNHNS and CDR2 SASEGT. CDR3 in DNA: TGTGCCAGCAGTGAATGGGTTGGAACCGGGGAGCTGTTTTTT. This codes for CASSEWVGTGELFF.

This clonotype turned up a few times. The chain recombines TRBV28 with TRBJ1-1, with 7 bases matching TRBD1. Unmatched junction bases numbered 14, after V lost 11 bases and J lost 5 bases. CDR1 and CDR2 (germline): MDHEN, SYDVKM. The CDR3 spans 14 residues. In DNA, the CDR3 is TGTGCCGCCCAGGAACCCTACAGGGGAACTGAAGCTTTCTTT. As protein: CAAQEPYRGTEAFF. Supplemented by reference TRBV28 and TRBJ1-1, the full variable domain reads DVKVTQSSRYLVKRTGEKVFLECVQDMDHENMFWYRQDPGLGLRLIYFSYDVKMKEKGDIPEGYSVSREKKERFSLILESASTNQTSMYLCAAQEPYRGTEAFFGQGTRLTVV.

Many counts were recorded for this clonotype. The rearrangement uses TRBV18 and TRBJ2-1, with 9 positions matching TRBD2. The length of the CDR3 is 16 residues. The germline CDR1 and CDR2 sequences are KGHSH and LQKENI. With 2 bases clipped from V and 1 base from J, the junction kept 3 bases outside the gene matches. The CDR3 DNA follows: TGTGCCAGCTCACCAAATCTAGCGGGGTCCTACAATGAGCAGTTCTTC. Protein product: CASSPNLAGSYNEQFF.

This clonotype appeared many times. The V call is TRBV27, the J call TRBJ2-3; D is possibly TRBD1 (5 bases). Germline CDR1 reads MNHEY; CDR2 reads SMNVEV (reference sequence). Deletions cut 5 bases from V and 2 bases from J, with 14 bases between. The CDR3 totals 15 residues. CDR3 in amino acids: CASSPPQGFTDTQYF. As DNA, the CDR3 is TGTGCCAGCAGTCCCCCCCAGGGTTTCACAGATACGCAGTATTTT.

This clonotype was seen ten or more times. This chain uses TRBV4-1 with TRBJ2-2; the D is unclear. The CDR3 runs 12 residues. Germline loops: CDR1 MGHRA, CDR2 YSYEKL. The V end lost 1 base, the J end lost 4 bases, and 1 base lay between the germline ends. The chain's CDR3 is CASSQVTGELFF. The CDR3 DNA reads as TGCGCCAGCAGCCAAGTCACCGGGGAGCTGTTTTTT.

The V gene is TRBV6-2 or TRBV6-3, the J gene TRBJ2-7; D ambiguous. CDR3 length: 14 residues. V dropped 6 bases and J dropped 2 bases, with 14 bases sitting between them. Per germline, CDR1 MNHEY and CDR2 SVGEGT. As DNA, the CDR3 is TGTGCCAGCAGCCTAGAATCACCCGCCTACGAGCAGTACTTC. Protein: CASSLESPAYEQYF.

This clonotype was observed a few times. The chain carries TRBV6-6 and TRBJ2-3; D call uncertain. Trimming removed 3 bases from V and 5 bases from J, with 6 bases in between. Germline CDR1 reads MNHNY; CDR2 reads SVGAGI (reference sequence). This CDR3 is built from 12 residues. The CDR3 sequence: CASSYLKDTQYF. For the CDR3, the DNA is TGTGCCAGCAGTTATCTGAAAGATACGCAGTATTTT.

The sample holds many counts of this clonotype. CDR3 sequence: CASSTAAAGAGTDTQYF. The CDR3 nucleotides read TGTGCCAGCAGCACCGCGGCAGCGGGGGCTGGCACAGATACGCAGTATTTT. The gene calls are TRBV7-2 and TRBJ2-3, with 8 bases identical to TRBD2. This CDR3 has 17 residues. Trimming cost V 5 bases and J 1 base; bases outside gene matches: 11. From germline, CDR1 is SGHTA and CDR2 FQGNSA.

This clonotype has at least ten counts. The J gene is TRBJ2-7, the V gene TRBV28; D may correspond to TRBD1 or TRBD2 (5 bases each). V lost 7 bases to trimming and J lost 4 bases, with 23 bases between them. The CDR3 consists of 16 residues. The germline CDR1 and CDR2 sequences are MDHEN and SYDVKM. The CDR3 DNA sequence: TGTGCCAGCAAACCTGGGACCCTCGGCCCCCCTTACGAGCAGTACTTC. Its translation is CASKPGTLGPPYEQYF.

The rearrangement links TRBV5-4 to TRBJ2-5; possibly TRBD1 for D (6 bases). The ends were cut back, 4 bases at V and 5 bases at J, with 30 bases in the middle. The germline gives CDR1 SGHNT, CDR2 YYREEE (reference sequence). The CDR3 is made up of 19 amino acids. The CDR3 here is CASSLGAAGSAFAVETQYF. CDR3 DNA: TGTGCCAGCAGCCTGGGGGCGGCAGGGTCAGCATTCGCAGTGGAGACCCAGTACTTC.

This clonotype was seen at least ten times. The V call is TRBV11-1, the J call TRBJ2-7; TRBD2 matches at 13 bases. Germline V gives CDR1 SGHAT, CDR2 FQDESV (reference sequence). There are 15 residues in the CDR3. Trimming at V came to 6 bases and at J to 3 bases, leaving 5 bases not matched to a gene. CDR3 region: CASSTTSGGLYEQYF. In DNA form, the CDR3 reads TGTGCCAGCAGTACGACTAGCGGGGGGCTCTACGAGCAGTACTTC.

The chain's CDR3 is CASSVRTSEDEQYF. The CDR3 DNA is TGTGCCAGCAGTGTTCGGACTAGCGAAGACGAGCAGTACTTC. The chain recombines TRBV7-2 with TRBJ2-7, with 9 bases lining up with TRBD2. The length of the CDR3 is 14 residues. V gave up 6 bases and J gave up 5 bases; unmatched junction bases: 8. In germline, CDR1 is SGHTA, CDR2 FQGNSA.

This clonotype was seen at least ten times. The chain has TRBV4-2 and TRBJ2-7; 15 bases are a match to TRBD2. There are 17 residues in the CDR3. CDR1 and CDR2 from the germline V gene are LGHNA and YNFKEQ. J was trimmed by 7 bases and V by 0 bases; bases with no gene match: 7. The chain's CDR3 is CASSQESTGLAGGEQYF. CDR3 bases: TGTGCCAGCAGCCAAGAGTCTACGGGACTAGCGGGGGGTGAGCAGTACTTC.

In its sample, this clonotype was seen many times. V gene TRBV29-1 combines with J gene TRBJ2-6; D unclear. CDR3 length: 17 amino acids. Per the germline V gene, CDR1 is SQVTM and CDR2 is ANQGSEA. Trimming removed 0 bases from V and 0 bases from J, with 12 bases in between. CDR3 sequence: CSVEDPTISSGANVLTF. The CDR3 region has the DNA TGCAGCGTTGAAGACCCTACCATTAGCTCTGGGGCCAACGTCCTGACTTTC.

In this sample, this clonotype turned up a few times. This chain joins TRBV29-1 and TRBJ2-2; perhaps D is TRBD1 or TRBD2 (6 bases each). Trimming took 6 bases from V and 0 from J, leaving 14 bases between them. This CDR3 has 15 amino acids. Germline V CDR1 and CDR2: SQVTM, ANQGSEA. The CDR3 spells CSVLTGGANTGELFF. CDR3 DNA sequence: TGCAGCGTCCTAACCGGGGGCGCGAACACCGGGGAGCTGTTTTTT.